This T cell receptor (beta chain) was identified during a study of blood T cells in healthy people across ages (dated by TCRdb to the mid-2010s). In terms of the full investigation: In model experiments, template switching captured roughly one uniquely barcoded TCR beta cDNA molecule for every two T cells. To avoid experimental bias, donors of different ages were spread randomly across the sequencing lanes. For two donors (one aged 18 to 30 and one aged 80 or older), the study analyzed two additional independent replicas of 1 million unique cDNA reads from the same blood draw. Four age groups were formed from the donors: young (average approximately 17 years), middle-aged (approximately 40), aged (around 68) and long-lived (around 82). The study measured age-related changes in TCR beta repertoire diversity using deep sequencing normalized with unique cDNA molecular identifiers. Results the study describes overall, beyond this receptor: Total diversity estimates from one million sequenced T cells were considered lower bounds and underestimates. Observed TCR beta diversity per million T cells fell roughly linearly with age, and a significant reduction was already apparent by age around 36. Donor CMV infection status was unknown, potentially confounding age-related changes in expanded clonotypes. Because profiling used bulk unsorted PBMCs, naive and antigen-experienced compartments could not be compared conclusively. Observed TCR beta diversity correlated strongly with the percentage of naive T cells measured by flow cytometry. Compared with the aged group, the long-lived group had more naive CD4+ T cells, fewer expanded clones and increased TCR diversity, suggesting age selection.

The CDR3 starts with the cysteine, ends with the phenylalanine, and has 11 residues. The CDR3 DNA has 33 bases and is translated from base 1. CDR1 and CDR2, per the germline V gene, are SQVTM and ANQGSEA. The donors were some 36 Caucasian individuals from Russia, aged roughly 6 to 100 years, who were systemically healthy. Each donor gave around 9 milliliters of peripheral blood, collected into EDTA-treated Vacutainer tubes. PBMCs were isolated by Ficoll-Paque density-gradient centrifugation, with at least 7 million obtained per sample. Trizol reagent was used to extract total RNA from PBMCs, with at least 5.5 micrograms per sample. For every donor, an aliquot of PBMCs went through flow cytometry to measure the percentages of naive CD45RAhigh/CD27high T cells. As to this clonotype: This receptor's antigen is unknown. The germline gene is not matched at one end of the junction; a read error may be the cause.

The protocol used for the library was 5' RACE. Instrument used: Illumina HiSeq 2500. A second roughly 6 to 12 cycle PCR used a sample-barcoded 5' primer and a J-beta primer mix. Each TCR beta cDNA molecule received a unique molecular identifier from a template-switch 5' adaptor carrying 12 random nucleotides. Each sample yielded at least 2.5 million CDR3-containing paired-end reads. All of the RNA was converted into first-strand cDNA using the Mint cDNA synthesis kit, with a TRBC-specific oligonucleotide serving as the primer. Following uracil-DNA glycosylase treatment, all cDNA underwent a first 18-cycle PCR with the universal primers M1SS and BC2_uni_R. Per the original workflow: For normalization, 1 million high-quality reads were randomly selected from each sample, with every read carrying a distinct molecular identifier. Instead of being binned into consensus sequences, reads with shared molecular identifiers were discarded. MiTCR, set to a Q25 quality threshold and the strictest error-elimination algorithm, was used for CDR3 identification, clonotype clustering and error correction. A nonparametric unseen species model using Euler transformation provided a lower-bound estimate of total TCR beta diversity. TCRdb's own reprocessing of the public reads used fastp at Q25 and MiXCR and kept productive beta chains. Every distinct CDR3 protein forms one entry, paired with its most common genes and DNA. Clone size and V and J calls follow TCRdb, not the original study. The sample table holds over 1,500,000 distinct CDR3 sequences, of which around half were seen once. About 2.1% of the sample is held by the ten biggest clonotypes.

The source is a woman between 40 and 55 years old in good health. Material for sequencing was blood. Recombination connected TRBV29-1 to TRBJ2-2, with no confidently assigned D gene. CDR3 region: CSVESPGELFF. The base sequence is TGCAGTGTTGAGAGCCCCGGGGAGCTGTTTTTT.